Below are 14 T cell receptor beta chains sequenced from a single sample in a study of T cell responses to AZD1222 COVID-19 vaccine (dated by TCRdb to about 2021). The sample's time point, from its label and the paper: baseline before first vaccination. Library creation used the immunoSEQ multiplex PCR assay. Here the immuneACCESS table is served through TCRdb, limited to in-frame sequences with V and J called. Missing clones are a known gap in these copies; in checked studies unresolved V genes cover under half, and the rest lacks a known reason. This sample has 200,000 or so clones in its table, and about 91% of those were observed once. Jointly, the top ten make up approximately 8% of the sample. The sample in question was peripheral blood, obtained on day 0 of AZD1222 vaccination. All receptors derive from an adult in good health.

The chain has TRBV5-5 and TRBJ2-5; D is ambiguous. Germline V gene sequence: CDR1 SGHKS, CDR2 YYEKEE (reference sequence). CDR3 size: 14 residues. V was pared by 5 bases and J by 1 base, with 12 bases between. CDR3 nucleotides: TGTGCCAGCAGGGCACCTAGGCTCCAAGAGACCCAGTACTTC. Residues: CASRAPRLQETQYF. Together with reference TRBV5-5 and TRBJ2-5, the CDR3 gives the full variable domain: DAGVTQSPTHLIKTRGQQVTLRCSPISGHKSVSWYQQVLGQGPQFIFQYYEKEERGRGNFPDRFSARQFPNYSSELNVNALLLGDSALYLCASRAPRLQETQYFGPGTRLLVL.

The chain couples TRBV5-4 to TRBJ2-3; D is perhaps TRBD1 (5 bases). V gave up 0 bases and J gave up 5 bases, with 16 bases separating them. Germline CDR1 reads SGHNT; CDR2 reads YYREEE (reference sequence). CDR3 size: 16 residues. The CDR3: CASSLGDRGPGDTQYF. The CDR3 DNA sequence: TGTGCCAGCAGCTTGGGAGATAGGGGCCCGGGAGATACGCAGTATTTT.

This chain links TRBV30 with TRBJ1-5; TRBD1 is a possible D gene (5 bases). This CDR3 has 15 residues. V shed 1 base and J shed 1 base, with 11 bases lying between them. Germline-derived CDR1 and CDR2 are GTSNPN and SVGIG (reference sequence). This CDR3 is CAWSGGRTSNQPQHF. The CDR3 DNA follows: TGTGCCTGGAGTGGGGGCAGGACCAGCAATCAGCCCCAGCATTTT. Using reference TRBV30 and TRBJ1-5 for the parts outside the CDR3, the full variable domain is SQTIHQWPATLVQPVGSPLSLECTVEGTSNPNLYWYRQAAGRGLQLLFYSVGIGQISSEVPQNLSASRPQDRQFILSSKKLLLSDSGFYLCAWSGGRTSNQPQHFGDGTRLSIL.

The rearrangement links TRBV3-1 (or the pseudogene TRBV3-2) to TRBJ2-7, with D possibly TRBD1 on 5 matching bases. CDR3 length: 16 amino acids. Between the trimmed V and J ends, which lost 0 bases and 1 base, there was a span of 13 bases. CDR1 is LGHDT, CDR2 YNNKEL, per germline (reference sequence). CDR3 residues: CASSQDPGRASYEQYF. The CDR3 DNA reads as TGTGCCAGCAGCCAAGATCCAGGCAGGGCGTCCTACGAGCAGTACTTC.

The chain has TRBV6-1 and TRBJ2-5; 15 bases match TRBD2. The CDR3 length is 18 residues. Germline-derived CDR1 and CDR2 are MNHNS and SASEGT. After removal of 4 bases from V and 4 bases from J, the junction contained 10 bases not matched to a gene. In DNA, the CDR3 is TGTGCCAGCAGTGCAGGGGCGCCGGGACTAGCGGGGGGAGAGACCCAGTACTTC. It yields the protein CASSAGAPGLAGGETQYF.

The chain carries TRBV19 and TRBJ1-4; D remains unclear. Germline V gene data show CDR1 as LNHDA and CDR2 as SQIVND (reference sequence). The CDR3 totals 15 residues. Trimming shortened V by 5 bases and J by 4 bases, and 14 bases separated the two germline ends. In DNA form, the CDR3 reads TGTGCCAGTAGTCTACGCGGGAGCCTTAATGAAAAACTGTTTTTT. It codes for CASSLRGSLNEKLFF.

The chain joins TRBV11-2 to TRBJ2-7, with TRBD2 matching 8 bases. The CDR3 runs to 16 residues. CDR1 SGHAT and CDR2 FQNNGV come from the germline V gene. J lost 3 bases, V lost 1 base, and 8 bases had no gene match. DNA of the CDR3: TGTGCCAGCAGCTTAGCCCCAAGGACTAGCCTCTACGAGCAGTACTTC. Translating it yields CASSLAPRTSLYEQYF.

J is TRBJ1-3 and V is TRBV13; D is uncertain. The CDR3 length is 14 residues. The V gene's germline CDR1 is PRHDT and CDR2 FYEKMQ (reference sequence). Trimming removed 5 bases at V and 0 bases at J, with 8 bases between. The CDR3 loop is CASSPRHSGNTIYF. CDR3 DNA: TGTGCCAGCAGCCCCAGACACTCTGGAAACACCATATATTTT.

V is TRBV27 and J is TRBJ2-7; D perhaps matches TRBD2 (5 bases). V was cut by 2 bases and J by 5 bases, with 10 bases left in between. The germline V gene has CDR1 MNHEY and CDR2 SMNVEV (reference sequence). There are 13 residues in the CDR3. Here the CDR3 reads CASSLGVGDEQYF. The CDR3 DNA sequence: TGTGCCAGCAGTTTAGGGGTCGGGGACGAGCAGTACTTC.

CDR3 sequence (DNA): TGTGCCAGCAGTTTTAAGGGGGCTGAGCGGAACACTGAAGCTTTCTTT. This translates into CASSFKGAERNTEAFF. The V gene is TRBV27, the J gene TRBJ1-1; 7 bases map to TRBD1. This CDR3 is 16 amino acids long. The ends lost 3 bases at V and 1 base at J; junction bases unmatched: 8. Germline-derived CDR1 and CDR2 are MNHEY and SMNVEV (reference sequence).

The V call is TRBV28, the J call TRBJ2-7, with TRBD2 as a possible D gene (5 bases). Germline CDR1 MDHEN, CDR2 SYDVKM. V lost 5 bases and J 0 bases, leaving 14 bases between the germline ends. The CDR3 is 15 residues long. In DNA form, the CDR3 reads TGTGCCAGCAGTAAGGACTCCGCCAGCTCCTACGAGCAGTACTTC. It translates to CASSKDSASSYEQYF.

The chain has TRBV30 and TRBJ1-2; D uncertain. The CDR3 extends over 11 amino acids. CDR1 is GTSNPN, CDR2 SVGIG, per germline (reference sequence). V was clipped by 7 bases and J by 8 bases, with 14 bases between them. CDR3 region: CASGTLWGYTF. CDR3 in DNA: TGTGCCTCGGGCACCTTGTGGGGCTACACCTTC.

The chain recombines TRBV9 with TRBJ2-6, with D uncertain. V lost 1 base and J 0 bases, leaving 11 bases between the germline ends. This CDR3 is built from 17 residues. The germline CDR1 and CDR2 sequences are SGDLS and YYNGEE. The CDR3 DNA reads TGTGCCAGCAGCGTAACCTTCCAGTCCTCTGGGGCCAACGTCCTGACTTTC. Translated, it gives CASSVTFQSSGANVLTF.

The rearrangement joins TRBV10-3 to TRBJ2-3, with 9 nucleotides matching TRBD2. The germline V gene encodes CDR1 ENHRY and CDR2 SYGVKD. V trimming: 10 bases; J trimming: 11 bases; junction bases outside the gene matches: 19. This CDR3 has 15 amino acids. Here the CDR3 DNA reads TGTGCCACATTTCCGACTAGCGGCTCAAACGAGAGGCAGTATTTT. This sequence encodes CATFPTSGSNERQYF.